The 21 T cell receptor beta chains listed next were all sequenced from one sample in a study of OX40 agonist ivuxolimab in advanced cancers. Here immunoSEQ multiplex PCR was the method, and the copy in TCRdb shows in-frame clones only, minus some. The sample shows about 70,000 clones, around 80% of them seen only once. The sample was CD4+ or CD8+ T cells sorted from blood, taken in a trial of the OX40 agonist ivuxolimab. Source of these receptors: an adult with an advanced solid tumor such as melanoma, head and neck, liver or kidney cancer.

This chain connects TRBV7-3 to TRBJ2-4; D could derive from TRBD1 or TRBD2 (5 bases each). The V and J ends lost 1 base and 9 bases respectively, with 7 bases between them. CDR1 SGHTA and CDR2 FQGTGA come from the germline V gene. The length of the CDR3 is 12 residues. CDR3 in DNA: TGTGCCAGCAGCTTAATTGGGGGCATTCAGTACTTC. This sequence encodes CASSLIGGIQYF. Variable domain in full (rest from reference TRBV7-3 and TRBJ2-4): GAGVSQTPSNKVTEKGKYVELRCDPISGHTALYWYRQSLGQGPEFLIYFQGTGAADDSGLPNDRFFAVRPEGSVSTLKIQRTERGDSAVYLCASSLIGGIQYFGAGTRLSVL.

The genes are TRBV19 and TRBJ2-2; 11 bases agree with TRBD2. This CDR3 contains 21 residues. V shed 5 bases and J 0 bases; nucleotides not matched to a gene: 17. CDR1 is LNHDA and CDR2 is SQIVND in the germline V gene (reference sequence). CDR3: CASSPHPPTSGDPPNTGELFF. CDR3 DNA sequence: TGTGCCAGTAGTCCCCACCCCCCGACTAGCGGGGACCCACCGAACACCGGGGAGCTGTTTTTT.

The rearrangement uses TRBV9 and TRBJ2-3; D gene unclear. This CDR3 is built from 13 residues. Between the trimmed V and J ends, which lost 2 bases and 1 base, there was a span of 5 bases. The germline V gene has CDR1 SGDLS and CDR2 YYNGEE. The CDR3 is CASSVDRTDTQYF. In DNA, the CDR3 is TGTGCCAGCAGCGTGGACCGCACAGATACGCAGTATTTT.

In nucleotides, the CDR3 is TGTGCCAGCAGCGCAACCGGGACAGGGGAGCACTATGGCTACACCTTC. Amino acid sequence: CASSATGTGEHYGYTF. V usage is TRBV2 and J usage is TRBJ1-2; 10 bases agree with TRBD1. Trimming at V came to 6 bases and at J to 3 bases, leaving 10 bases not matched to a gene. This CDR3 is built from 16 residues. Germline CDR1 reads SNHLY; CDR2 reads FYNNEI.

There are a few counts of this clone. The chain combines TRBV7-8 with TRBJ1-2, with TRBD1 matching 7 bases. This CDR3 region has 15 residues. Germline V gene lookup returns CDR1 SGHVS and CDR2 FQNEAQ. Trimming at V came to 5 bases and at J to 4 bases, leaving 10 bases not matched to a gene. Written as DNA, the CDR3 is TGTGCCAGCAGCCAAAGGGACAGCAGGGGCTATGGCTACACCTTC. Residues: CASSQRDSRGYGYTF.

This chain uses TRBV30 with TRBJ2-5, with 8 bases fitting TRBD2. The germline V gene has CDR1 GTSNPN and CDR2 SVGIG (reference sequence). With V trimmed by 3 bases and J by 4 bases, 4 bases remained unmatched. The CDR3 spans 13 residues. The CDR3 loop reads CAWRGSGTETQYF. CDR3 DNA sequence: TGTGCCTGGAGGGGTAGCGGGACAGAGACCCAGTACTTC. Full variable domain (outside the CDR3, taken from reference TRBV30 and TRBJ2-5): SQTIHQWPATLVQPVGSPLSLECTVEGTSNPNLYWYRQAAGRGLQLLFYSVGIGQISSEVPQNLSASRPQDRQFILSSKKLLLSDSGFYLCAWRGSGTETQYFGPGTRLLVL.

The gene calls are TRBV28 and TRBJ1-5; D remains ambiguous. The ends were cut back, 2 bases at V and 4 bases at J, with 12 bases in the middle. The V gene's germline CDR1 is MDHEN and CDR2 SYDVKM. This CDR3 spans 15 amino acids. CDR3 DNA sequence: TGTGCCAGCAGTTTAACGGCTTACTTAAATCAGCCCCAGCATTTT. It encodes CASSLTAYLNQPQHF.

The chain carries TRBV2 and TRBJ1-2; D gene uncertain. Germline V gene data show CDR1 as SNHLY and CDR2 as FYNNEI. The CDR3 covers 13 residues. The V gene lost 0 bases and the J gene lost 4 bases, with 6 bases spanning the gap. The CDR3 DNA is TGTGCCAGCAGTGAAGCGACCTTCTATGGCTACACCTTC. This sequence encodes CASSEATFYGYTF.

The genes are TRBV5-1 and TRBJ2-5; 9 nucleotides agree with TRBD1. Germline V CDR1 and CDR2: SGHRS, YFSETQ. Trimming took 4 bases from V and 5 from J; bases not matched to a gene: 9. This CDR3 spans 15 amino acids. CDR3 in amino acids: CASSMRTGAGETQYF. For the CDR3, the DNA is TGCGCCAGCAGCATGCGGACAGGGGCAGGGGAGACCCAGTACTTC. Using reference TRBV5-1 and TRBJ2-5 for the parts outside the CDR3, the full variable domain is KAGVTQTPRYLIKTRGQQVTLSCSPISGHRSVSWYQQTPGQGLQFLFEYFSETQRNKGNFPGRFSGRQFSNSRSEMNVSTLELGDSALYLCASSMRTGAGETQYFGPGTRLLVL.

CDR3: CAWRTRGTGNYGYTF. In DNA, the CDR3 is TGTGCCTGGAGGACCCGAGGGACGGGCAACTATGGCTACACCTTC. The J gene is TRBJ1-2, the V gene TRBV30, with a possible D match to TRBD1 (5 bases). Trimming left V 3 bases short and J 2 bases short, with 16 bases between. Germline CDR1 and CDR2: GTSNPN and SVGIG (reference sequence). The CDR3 extends over 15 amino acids.

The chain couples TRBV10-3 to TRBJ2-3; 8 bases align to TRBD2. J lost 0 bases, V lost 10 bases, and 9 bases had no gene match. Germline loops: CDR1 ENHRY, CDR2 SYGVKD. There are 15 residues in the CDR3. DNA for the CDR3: TGTGCCACCCTACTAGCGGACATCAGCACAGATACGCAGTATTTT. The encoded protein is CATLLADISTDTQYF.

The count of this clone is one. CDR3 region: CASSETGLAGTSTDTQYF. CDR3 nucleotides: TGCGCCAGCAGTGAGACCGGACTAGCGGGGACCAGCACAGATACGCAGTATTTT. This sequence joins TRBV10-1 and TRBJ2-3; 12 bases fit TRBD2. Unmatched junction bases numbered 6, after V lost 2 bases and J lost 0 bases. Per germline, CDR1 WNHNN and CDR2 SYGVQD (reference sequence). The CDR3 contains 18 residues.

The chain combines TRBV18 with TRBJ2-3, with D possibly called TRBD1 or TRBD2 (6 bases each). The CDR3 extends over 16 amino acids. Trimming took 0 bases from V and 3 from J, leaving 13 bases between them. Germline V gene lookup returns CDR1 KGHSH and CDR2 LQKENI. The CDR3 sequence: CASSPPKGGGTDTQYF. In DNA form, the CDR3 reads TGTGCCAGCTCACCACCGAAGGGGGGTGGGACAGATACGCAGTATTTT.

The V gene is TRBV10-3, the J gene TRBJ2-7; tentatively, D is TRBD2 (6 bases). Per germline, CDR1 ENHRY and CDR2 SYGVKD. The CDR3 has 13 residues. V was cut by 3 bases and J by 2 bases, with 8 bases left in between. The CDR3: CAISDPGAYEQYF. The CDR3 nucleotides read TGTGCCATCAGTGATCCGGGGGCCTACGAGCAGTACTTC.

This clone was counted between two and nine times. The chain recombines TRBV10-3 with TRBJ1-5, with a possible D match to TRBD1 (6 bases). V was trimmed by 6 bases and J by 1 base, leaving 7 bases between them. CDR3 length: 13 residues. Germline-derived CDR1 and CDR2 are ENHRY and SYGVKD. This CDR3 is CAISGQSNQPQHF. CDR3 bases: TGTGCCATCAGCGGACAGAGCAATCAGCCCCAGCATTTT.

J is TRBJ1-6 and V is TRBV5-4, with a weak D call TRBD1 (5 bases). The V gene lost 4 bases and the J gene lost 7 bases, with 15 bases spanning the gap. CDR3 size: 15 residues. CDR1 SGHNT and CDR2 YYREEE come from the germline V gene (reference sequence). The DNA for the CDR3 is TGTGCCAGCAGCCCGTCGACAGAGGCAAATTCACCCCTCCACTTT. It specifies CASSPSTEANSPLHF.

The CDR3 region is CASTNGGAGAGETQYF. For the CDR3, the DNA is TGTGCCAGCACCAACGGGGGAGCGGGAGCGGGAGAGACCCAGTACTTC. V and J are TRBV28 and TRBJ2-5; 8 nucleotides match TRBD2. The V gene end was trimmed by 7 bases and the J gene end by 4 bases; junction bases not matched to a gene: 14. CDR1 and CDR2 (germline): MDHEN, SYDVKM. This CDR3 is 16 amino acids long.

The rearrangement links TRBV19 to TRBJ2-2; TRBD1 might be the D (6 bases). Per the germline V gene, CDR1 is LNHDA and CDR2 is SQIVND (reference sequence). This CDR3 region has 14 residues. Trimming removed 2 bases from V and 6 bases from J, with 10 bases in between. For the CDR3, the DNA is TGTGCCAGTAGTATACAGGGGTGGGCCGGGGAGCTGTTTTTT. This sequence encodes CASSIQGWAGELFF.

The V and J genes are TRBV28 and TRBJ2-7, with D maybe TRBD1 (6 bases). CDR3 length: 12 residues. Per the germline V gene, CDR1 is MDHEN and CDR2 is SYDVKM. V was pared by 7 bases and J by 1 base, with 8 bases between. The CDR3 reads CASTDSSYEQYF. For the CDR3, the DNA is TGTGCCAGCACGGACAGTTCCTACGAGCAGTACTTC. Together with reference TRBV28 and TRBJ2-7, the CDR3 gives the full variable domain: DVKVTQSSRYLVKRTGEKVFLECVQDMDHENMFWYRQDPGLGLRLIYFSYDVKMKEKGDIPEGYSVSREKKERFSLILESASTNQTSMYLCASTDSSYEQYFGPGTRLTVT.

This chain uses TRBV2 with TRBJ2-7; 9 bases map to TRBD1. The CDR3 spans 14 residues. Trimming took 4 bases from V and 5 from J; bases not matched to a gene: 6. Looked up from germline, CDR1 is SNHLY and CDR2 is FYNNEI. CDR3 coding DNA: TGTGCCAGCAGTGTTCTCACAGGGGGCAACGAGCAGTACTTC. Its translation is CASSVLTGGNEQYF.

The CDR3 coding sequence is TGTGCCAGCAGTTCGCCTTACAGGGTGGTAGACTCAGATACGCAGTATTTT. It specifies CASSSPYRVVDSDTQYF. V usage is TRBV28 and J usage is TRBJ2-3, with TRBD1 as a possible D gene (6 bases). This CDR3 has 17 residues. Germline assignment: CDR1 MDHEN and CDR2 SYDVKM. V lost 4 bases, J lost 4 bases, and 21 bases lay in between.